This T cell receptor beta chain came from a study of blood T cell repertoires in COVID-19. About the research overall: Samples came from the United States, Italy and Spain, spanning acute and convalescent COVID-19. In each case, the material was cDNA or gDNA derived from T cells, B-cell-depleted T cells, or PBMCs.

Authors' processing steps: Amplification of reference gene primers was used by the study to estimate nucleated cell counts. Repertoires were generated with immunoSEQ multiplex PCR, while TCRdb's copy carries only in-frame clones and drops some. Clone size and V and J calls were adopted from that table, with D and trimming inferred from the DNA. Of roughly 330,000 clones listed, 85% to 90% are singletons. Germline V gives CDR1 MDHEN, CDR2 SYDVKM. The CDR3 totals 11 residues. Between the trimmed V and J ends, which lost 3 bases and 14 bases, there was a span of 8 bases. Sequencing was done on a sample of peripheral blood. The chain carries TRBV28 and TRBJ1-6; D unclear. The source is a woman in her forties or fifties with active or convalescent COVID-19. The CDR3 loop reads CASSFVGSLHF. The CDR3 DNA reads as TGTGCCAGCAGTTTCGTCGGGTCCCTCCACTTT.